Described below is a single T cell receptor (beta chain) sequence and its context. Antigen unknown. Prepared libraries of TCR beta cDNA carried unique molecular identifiers. TCRdb re-called the PCR reads with MiXCR, one entry per CDR3 protein. This sample has approximately 360,000 distinct CDR3 sequences, with less than 40% found just once. These data are taken from a study of post-analysis software for immune sequencing data. Findings and limits, study-wide: There was significantly lower normalized Chao1 diversity in multiple sclerosis patients than in controls. F-measure co-clustering was strong for batch-matched samples. Higher frequency in patients than in controls was seen for about five TRBV segments, with TRBV5-6, TRBV5-1 and TRBV20-1 among them.

Deletions cut 1 base from V and 0 bases from J, with 12 bases between. Germline-derived CDR1 and CDR2 are LGHDT and YNNKEL (reference sequence). The CDR3 totals 17 residues. This clonotype was obtained from a girl between 10 and 17 years old with multiple sclerosis. This rearrangement joins TRBV3-1 to TRBJ2-2; TRBD2 is a possible D gene (6 bases). The sequencing sample was made of blood. CDR3 in DNA: TGTGCCAGCAGCCAAGGTTGGAGGGGCACGAACACCGGGGAGCTGTTTTTT. It yields the protein CASSQGWRGTNTGELFF.